This TCR beta chain comes out of a study of OX40 agonist ivuxolimab in advanced cancers. Germline CDR1 reads SGHTA; CDR2 reads FQGNSA. V shed 5 bases and J shed 0 bases, with 8 bases lying between them. The CDR3 has 14 residues. Sequenced by immunoSEQ multiplex PCR; TCRdb stores in-frame clones only, minus some. The profile covers fewer than 55,000 clones, with approximately 83% appearing a single time and approximately 13% taken by the ten largest. Material: CD4+ or CD8+ T cells sorted from blood, obtained in a trial of the OX40 agonist ivuxolimab. The chain links TRBV7-2 to TRBJ2-1, with D unresolved. The TCR originated in an adult with an advanced solid tumor such as melanoma, head and neck, liver or kidney cancer. Written as DNA, the CDR3 is TGTGCCAGCAGCCGTCCAGGCTCCTACAATGAGCAGTTCTTC. Protein product: CASSRPGSYNEQFF.